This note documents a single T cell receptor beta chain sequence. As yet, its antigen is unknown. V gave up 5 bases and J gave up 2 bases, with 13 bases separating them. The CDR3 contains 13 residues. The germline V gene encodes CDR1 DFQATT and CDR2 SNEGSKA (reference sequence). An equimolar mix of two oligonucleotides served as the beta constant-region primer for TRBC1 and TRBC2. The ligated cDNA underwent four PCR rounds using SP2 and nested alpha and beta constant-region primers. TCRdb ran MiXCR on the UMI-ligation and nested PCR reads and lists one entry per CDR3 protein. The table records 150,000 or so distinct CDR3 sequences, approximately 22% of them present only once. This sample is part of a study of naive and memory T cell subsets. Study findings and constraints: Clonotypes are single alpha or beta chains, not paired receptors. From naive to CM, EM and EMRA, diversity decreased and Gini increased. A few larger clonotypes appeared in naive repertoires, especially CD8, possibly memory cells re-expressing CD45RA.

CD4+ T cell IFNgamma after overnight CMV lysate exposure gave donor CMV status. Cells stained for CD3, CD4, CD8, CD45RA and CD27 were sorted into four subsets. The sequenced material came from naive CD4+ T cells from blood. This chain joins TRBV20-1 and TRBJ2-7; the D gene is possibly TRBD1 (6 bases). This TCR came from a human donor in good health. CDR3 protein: CSAHRVSTYEQYF. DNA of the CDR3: TGCAGTGCTCACAGGGTGTCGACCTACGAGCAGTACTTC.